The source of this TCR beta chain is a study of immune cell composition in non-small cell lung cancer. Study-wide results and limits: Squamous lung tumours showed higher top 10 clone scores and clonality than adenocarcinomas.

Here immunoSEQ multiplex PCR was the method, and the copy in TCRdb shows in-frame clones only, minus some. Of about 7,600 clones listed, roughly 80% are singletons. V lost 3 bases to trimming and J lost 5 bases, with 14 bases between them. The CDR3 sequence is 16 residues long. Germline V gene sequence: CDR1 KGHSH, CDR2 LQKENI. For this clone: Its antigen remains unidentified.

Sequenced: lung tumor tissue. The rearrangement uses TRBV18 and TRBJ1-6; D uncertain. This TCR was sampled from a human donor with non-small cell lung cancer. The CDR3 is CASSPSTTVDNSPLHF. The DNA for the CDR3 is TGTGCCAGCTCACCCTCAACGACCGTAGATAATTCACCCCTCCACTTT.